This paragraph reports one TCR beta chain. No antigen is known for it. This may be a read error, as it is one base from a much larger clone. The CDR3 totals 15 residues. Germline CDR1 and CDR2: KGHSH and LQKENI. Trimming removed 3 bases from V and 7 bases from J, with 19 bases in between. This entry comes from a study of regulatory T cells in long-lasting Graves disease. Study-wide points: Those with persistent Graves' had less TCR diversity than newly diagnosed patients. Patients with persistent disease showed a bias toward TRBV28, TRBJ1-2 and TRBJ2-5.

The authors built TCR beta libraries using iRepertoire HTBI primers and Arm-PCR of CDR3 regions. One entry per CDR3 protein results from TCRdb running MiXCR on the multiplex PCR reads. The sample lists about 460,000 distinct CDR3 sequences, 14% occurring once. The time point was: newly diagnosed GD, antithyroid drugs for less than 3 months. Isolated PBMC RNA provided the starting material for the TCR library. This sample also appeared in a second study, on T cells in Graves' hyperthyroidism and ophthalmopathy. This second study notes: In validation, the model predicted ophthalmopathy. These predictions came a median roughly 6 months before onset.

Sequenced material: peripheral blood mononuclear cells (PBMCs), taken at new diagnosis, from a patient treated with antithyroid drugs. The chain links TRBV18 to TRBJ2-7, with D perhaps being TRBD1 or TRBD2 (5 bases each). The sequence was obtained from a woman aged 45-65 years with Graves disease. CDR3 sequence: CASSPDGATYNEQYF. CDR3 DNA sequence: TGTGCCAGCTCACCGGACGGGGCAACCTACAATGAGCAGTACTTC.